The 8 T cell receptor beta chains in this list originate from one sample, sequenced in a study of cytomegalovirus exposure and HLA in healthy donors. Both 60 Vbeta primers and 13 Jbeta primers went into the PCR. The method was immunoSEQ multiplex PCR; TCRdb's version includes in-frame clones alone and lacks a portion of them. The data contain over 110,000 clones, about 80% of them singletons. Sequencing was performed on PBMCs. These receptor sequences come from a male donor in good health and CMV-seropositive.

This rearrangement joins TRBV10-3 to TRBJ2-3; 8 nucleotides line up with TRBD1. V lost 7 bases to trimming and J lost 2 bases; unmatched junction nucleotides: 5. From germline, CDR1 is ENHRY and CDR2 SYGVKD. The CDR3 length is 14 residues. In DNA, the CDR3 is TGTGCCATCACACCGGACAGGGACACAGATACGCAGTATTTT. The encoded protein is CAITPDRDTDTQYF.

The J gene is TRBJ1-2, the V gene TRBV6-1; D unresolved. CDR3 size: 15 residues. V dropped 3 bases and J dropped 4 bases, with 15 bases sitting between them. CDR1 and CDR2 from the germline V gene are MNHNS and SASEGT. CDR3 loop: CASSESPSVFYGYTF. In nucleotides, the CDR3 is TGTGCCAGCAGTGAGTCCCCTTCGGTCTTCTATGGCTACACCTTC.

This clone was found a few times. This chain joins TRBV6-1 and TRBJ2-7, with 9 positions matching TRBD2. CDR1 is MNHNS, CDR2 SASEGT, per germline. The junction had 9 bases not matched to a gene; V was cut back by 2 bases and J by 4 bases. This CDR3 has 16 amino acids. CDR3 coding DNA: TGTGCCAGCAGTGAAATAGCGGGAGACGGCTCATACGAGCAGTACTTC. It encodes CASSEIAGDGSYEQYF.

The chain has TRBV15 and TRBJ2-1; TRBD2 agrees at 7 bases. Germline assignment: CDR1 LNHNV and CDR2 YYDKDF (reference sequence). J lost 4 bases, V lost 3 bases, and 6 bases had no gene match. The length of the CDR3 is 15 residues. The CDR3 sequence: CATSSAGAVYNEQFF. The CDR3 DNA reads TGTGCCACCAGCAGTGCGGGAGCTGTTTACAATGAGCAGTTCTTC.

This clone was detected a few times. The chain combines TRBV4-3 with TRBJ2-7; 8 positions agree with TRBD1. V gave up 1 base and J gave up 4 bases; unmatched junction bases: 9. CDR1 is LGHNA, CDR2 YSLEER, per germline. The CDR3 is 16 amino acids. CDR3 sequence reads: CASSQGTGTSGYEQYF. CDR3 DNA sequence: TGCGCCAGCAGCCAAGGGACAGGGACGAGCGGATACGAGCAGTACTTC.

This chain joins TRBV13 and TRBJ2-7, with 9 bases that match TRBD1. This CDR3 is 14 amino acids long. The V segment lost 5 bases and the J segment 5 bases; nucleotides outside the gene matches: 7. CDR1 and CDR2 from the germline V gene are PRHDT and FYEKMQ (reference sequence). The CDR3 here is CASSAGTGMNEQYF. CDR3 in DNA: TGTGCCAGCAGCGCCGGGACAGGGATGAACGAGCAGTACTTC.

This rearrangement joins TRBV6-5 to TRBJ1-1, with D perhaps TRBD1 (5 bases). CDR1 MNHEY and CDR2 SVGAGI come from the germline V gene. The CDR3 totals 13 residues. V lost 2 bases, J lost 5 bases, and 9 bases lay in between. The CDR3 DNA sequence: TGTGCCAGCAGTTACGATGGGGGGACTGAAGCTTTCTTT. It encodes CASSYDGGTEAFF.

The chain employs TRBV2 and TRBJ2-1; maybe TRBD2 (5 bases). This CDR3 has 16 residues. V lost 4 bases, J lost 2 bases, and 15 bases lay in between. From germline, CDR1 is SNHLY and CDR2 FYNNEI. The CDR3 protein is CASSGMSGNPYNEQFF. The CDR3 nucleotides read TGTGCCAGCAGTGGGATGAGCGGTAACCCCTACAATGAGCAGTTCTTC.